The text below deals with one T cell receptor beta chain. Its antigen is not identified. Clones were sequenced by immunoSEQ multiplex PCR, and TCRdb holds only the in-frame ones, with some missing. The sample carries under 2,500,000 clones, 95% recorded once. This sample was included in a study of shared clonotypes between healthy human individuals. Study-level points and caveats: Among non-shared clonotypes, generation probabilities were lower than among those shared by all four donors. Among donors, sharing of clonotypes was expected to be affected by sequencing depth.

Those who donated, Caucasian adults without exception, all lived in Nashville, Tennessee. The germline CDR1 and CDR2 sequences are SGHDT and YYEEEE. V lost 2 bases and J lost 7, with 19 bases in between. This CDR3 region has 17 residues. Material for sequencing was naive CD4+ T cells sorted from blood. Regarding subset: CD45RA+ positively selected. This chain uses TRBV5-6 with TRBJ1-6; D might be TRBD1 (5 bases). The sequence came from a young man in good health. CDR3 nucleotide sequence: TGTGCCAGCAGCTTCCTGTCATACCGGGGGGAAAATTCACCCCTCCACTTT. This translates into CASSFLSYRGENSPLHF.